The source of this T cell receptor beta chain is a study of cytomegalovirus exposure and HLA in healthy donors. On this clone: Its antigen remains unknown.

From germline, CDR1 is KGHSH and CDR2 LQKENI. V lost 1 base and J lost 0, with 10 bases in between. CDR3 length: 16 amino acids. Whole-study findings and limits: The study put about 180 TCR beta chains on its list as cytomegalovirus-associated. For cytomegalovirus status, the classifier reportedly gave diagnoses with high specificity and sensitivity.

The PCR had 60 Vbeta and 13 Jbeta primers. Generated by immunoSEQ multiplex PCR, the TCRdb table keeps only in-frame clones and is missing some. The table gives about 150,000 clones; the top ten clones make up around 1.9% of it. Sequences were obtained from PBMCs. The chain has TRBV18 and TRBJ1-3; D is perhaps TRBD1 (5 bases). The TCR was taken from a man younger than 45 in good health and CMV-seronegative. The CDR3 protein is CASSPRGVSSGNTIYF. Written as DNA, the CDR3 is TGTGCCAGCTCACCACGGGGGGTGTCCTCTGGAAACACCATATATTTT.